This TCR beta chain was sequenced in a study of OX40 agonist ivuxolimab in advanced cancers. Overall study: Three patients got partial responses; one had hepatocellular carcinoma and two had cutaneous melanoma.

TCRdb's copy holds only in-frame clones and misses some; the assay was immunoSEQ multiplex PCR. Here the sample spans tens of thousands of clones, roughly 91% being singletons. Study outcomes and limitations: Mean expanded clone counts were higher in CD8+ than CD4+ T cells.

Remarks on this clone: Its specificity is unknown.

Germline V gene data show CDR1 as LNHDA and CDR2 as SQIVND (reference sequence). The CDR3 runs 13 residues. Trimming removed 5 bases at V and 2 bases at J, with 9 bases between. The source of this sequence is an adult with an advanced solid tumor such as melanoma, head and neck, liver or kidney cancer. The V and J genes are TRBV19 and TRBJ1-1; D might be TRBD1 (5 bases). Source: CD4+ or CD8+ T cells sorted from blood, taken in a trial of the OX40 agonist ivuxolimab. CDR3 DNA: TGTGCCAGTAGTTCCGACAGTAACACTGAAGCTTTCTTT. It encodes CASSSDSNTEAFF. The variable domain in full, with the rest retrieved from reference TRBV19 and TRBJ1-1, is DGGITQSPKYLFRKEGQNVTLSCEQNLNHDAMYWYRQDPGQGLRLIYYSQIVNDFQKGDIAEGYSVSREKKESFPLTVTSAQKNPTAFYLCASSSDSNTEAFFGQGTRLTVV.